The 8 T cell receptor beta chains below come from one sample, sequenced in a study of shared clonotypes between healthy human individuals. Clones were sequenced by immunoSEQ multiplex PCR, and TCRdb holds only the in-frame ones, with some missing. The table has 2,100,000 or so clones, roughly 95% seen once; the top ten hold more than 0.1%. Material: naive CD4+ T cells sorted from blood. Subset noted: CD45RA+ positively selected. All receptors derive from a man younger than 35 in good health.

The rearrangement uses TRBV2 and TRBJ2-2; 7 bases are a match to TRBD1. CDR1 is SNHLY, CDR2 FYNNEI, per germline. This CDR3 spans 14 amino acids. V lost 8 bases to trimming and J lost 2 bases; unmatched junction nucleotides: 5. CDR3 sequence (DNA): TGTGCCAGCGAGGGACAGCAAAACACCGGGGAGCTGTTTTTT. Translation: CASEGQQNTGELFF. The full variable domain, rest sourced from reference TRBV2 and TRBJ2-2, is EPEVTQTPSHQVTQMGQEVILRCVPISNHLYFYWYRQILGQKVEFLVSFYNNEISEKSEIFDDQFSVERPDGSNFTLKIRSTKLEDSAMYFCASEGQQNTGELFFGEGSRLTVL.

The rearrangement links TRBV5-6 to TRBJ2-1, with 12 bases matching TRBD2. CDR3 length equals 14 residues. Unmatched junction bases numbered 1, after V lost 1 base and J lost 8 bases. The V gene's germline CDR1 is SGHDT and CDR2 YYEEEE. The CDR3 bases are TGTGCCAGCAGCTTGCTAGCGGGGGGGCATGAGCAGTTCTTC. This translates into CASSLLAGGHEQFF.

On this clone itself: Other nucleotide sequences from this sample produce the same CDR3. The chain joins TRBV18 to TRBJ1-5; a possible D gene is TRBD1 (5 bases). V dropped 2 bases and J dropped 5 bases, with 7 bases sitting between them. The length of the CDR3 is 13 residues. The germline V gene has CDR1 KGHSH and CDR2 LQKENI. DNA of the CDR3: TGTGCCAGCTCACCAGGGGGGTATCAGCCCCAGCATTTT. It translates to CASSPGGYQPQHF.

The chain uses TRBV7-2 and TRBJ2-5; 7 nucleotides align to TRBD2. The CDR3 sequence is 16 residues long. Germline V CDR1 and CDR2: SGHTA, FQGNSA. The J segment lost 2 bases and the V segment lost 0 bases, leaving 6 bases of the junction unmatched. The chain's CDR3 is CASSLAPGGIQETQYF. Written as DNA, the CDR3 is TGTGCCAGCAGCTTAGCGCCGGGGGGTATACAAGAGACCCAGTACTTC. Full variable domain (missing parts from reference TRBV7-2 and TRBJ2-5): GAGVSQSPSNKVTEKGKDVELRCDPISGHTALYWYRQSLGQGLEFLIYFQGNSAPDKSGLPSDRFSAERTGGSVSTLTIQRTQQEDSAVYLCASSLAPGGIQETQYFGPGTRLLVL.

This clone has just one count. The J gene is TRBJ1-2, the V gene TRBV10-3; D unresolved. The CDR3 contains 15 residues. Germline values: CDR1 ENHRY, CDR2 SYGVKD. V was cut by 3 bases and J by 8 bases, with 19 bases left in between. As DNA, the CDR3 is TGTGCCATCAGTGATGCTGGGGATCCGAGGTTCGGCTACACCTTC. Its protein is CAISDAGDPRFGYTF.

The V gene is TRBV7-8, the J gene TRBJ2-5, with D maybe TRBD1 (6 bases). The CDR3 spans 15 residues. From germline, CDR1 is SGHVS and CDR2 FQNEAQ. Trimming shortened V by 1 base and J by 7 bases, and 16 bases separated the two germline ends. CDR3 DNA: TGTGCCAGCAGCTTAGAACAGGGCTTTAAGGTGACCCAGTACTTC. This codes for CASSLEQGFKVTQYF.

The J gene is TRBJ1-1, the V gene TRBV6-1; D is uncertain. The CDR3 has 14 residues. V lost 7 bases and J lost 4, with 16 bases in between. Germline V gene data show CDR1 as MNHNS and CDR2 as SASEGT. The CDR3 DNA follows: TGTGCCAGCACTCCCAGGAATCTGGGCACTGAAGCTTTCTTT. This encodes CASTPRNLGTEAFF.

The chain employs TRBV27 and TRBJ2-7; TRBD1 is a possible D gene (7 bases). In germline, CDR1 is MNHEY, CDR2 SMNVEV (reference sequence). Trimming shortened V by 6 bases and J by 7 bases, and 22 bases separated the two germline ends. This CDR3 has 15 amino acids. Here the CDR3 DNA reads TGTGCCAGCAGAAGGACAGGCCCGGCAGGGAGGGAGCAGTACTTC. Its protein product is CASRRTGPAGREQYF.